This T cell receptor beta chain was sequenced in a study of cytomegalovirus exposure and HLA in healthy donors. Study-wide points: It was taken for granted in presence/absence analyses that sequencing depth across donors was roughly uniform.

Germline V gene sequence: CDR1 LNHNV, CDR2 YYDKDF (reference sequence). This CDR3 contains 14 residues. J was trimmed by 10 bases and V by 0 bases; bases with no gene match: 4. As for this clone: The antigen is undetermined.

Primers included in the PCR were 60 Vbeta and 13 Jbeta primers. Clones were sequenced by immunoSEQ multiplex PCR, and TCRdb holds only the in-frame ones, with some missing. This sample has around 140,000 clones, with over 80% found just once. The J gene is TRBJ2-3, the V gene TRBV15, with 10 bases matching TRBD1. Input material: PBMCs. The sequence came from a man between 35 and 55 years old in good health and CMV-seronegative. For the CDR3, the DNA is TGTGCCACCAGCAGAGATAGGGGACAGGGGCCGCAGTATTTT. Protein sequence: CATSRDRGQGPQYF.